The 13 T cell receptor beta chains below were found in one sample sequenced in a study of blood T cells in healthy people across ages. Together with a sample-barcoded 5' primer, a J-beta primer mix was included in a second PCR lasting roughly 6 to 12 cycles. TCRdb re-called the 5' RACE reads with MiXCR, one entry per CDR3 protein. The data hold about 1.6 million distinct CDR3 sequences, with about 31% observed a single time. Sequences were obtained from blood. The receptors here all came from a woman between 25 and 40 years old in good health.

The V and J genes are TRBV6-6 and TRBJ1-1, with TRBD1 identical over 7 bases. Looked up from germline, CDR1 is MNHNY and CDR2 is SVGAGI (reference sequence). Unmatched junction bases numbered 10, after V lost 6 bases and J lost 6 bases. The CDR3 has 14 residues. The CDR3 here is CASSQYTGVAEAFF. In nucleotides, the CDR3 is TGTGCCAGCAGCCAGTATACAGGGGTCGCTGAAGCTTTCTTT.

The chain couples TRBV28 to TRBJ2-3; no definite D call. This CDR3 has 17 amino acids. V was clipped by 5 bases and J by 0 bases, with 18 bases between them. The germline gives CDR1 MDHEN, CDR2 SYDVKM. CDR3 in DNA: TGTGCCAGCAGTCCGGATGAGGAGCTAGAGAGCACAGATACGCAGTATTTT. This gives the protein CASSPDEELESTDTQYF.

This clonotype was detected once. The chain carries TRBV5-1 and TRBJ2-7; perhaps TRBD2 as D (7 bases). The J call is doubtful: the DNA matches TRBJ2-4 better. Germline V gene data show CDR1 as SGHRS and CDR2 as YFSETQ. This CDR3 contains 13 residues. CDR3 bases: TGCGCCAGCAGGGAGGGGGGGATGAACATTCAGTACTTC. It is translated as CASREGGMNIQYF.

The CDR3 DNA sequence: TGCGCCAGCAGCCTCGGGACAGGTGAGGGGGGGGAGACCCAGTACTTC. Protein: CASSLGTGEGGETQYF. The chain couples TRBV5-1 to TRBJ2-7; maybe TRBD1 (8 bases). The end of the DNA fits TRBJ2-5 better, so the J call may be wrong. The CDR3 has 16 amino acids. The germline gives CDR1 SGHRS, CDR2 YFSETQ.

Concerning this clonotype: Relative to the germline gene, one junction end is altered; a read error may explain this. The rearrangement links TRBV20-1 to TRBJ1-1; TRBD1 matches 11 bases. CDR1 is DFQATT, CDR2 SNEGSKA, per germline (reference sequence). The CDR3 length is 16 residues. The CDR3 loop is CGAPHGTGGRNTEAFF. The CDR3 coding sequence is TGCGGTGCCCCCCACGGGACAGGGGGAAGGAACACTGAAGCTTTCTTT.

This clonotype was recorded many times. This chain links TRBV9 with TRBJ2-3, with D possibly being TRBD1 (6 bases). The V end was cut by 0 bases, the J end by 0 bases, with 8 bases between. The CDR3 extends over 15 amino acids. The V gene's germline CDR1 is SGDLS and CDR2 YYNGEE. The CDR3 DNA sequence: TGTGCCAGCAGCGTAGGTCAGGGGAGCACAGATACGCAGTATTTT. Translating gives CASSVGQGSTDTQYF.

The chain uses TRBV11-2 and TRBJ2-3, with D perhaps TRBD1 (5 bases). CDR1 is SGHAT and CDR2 is FQNNGV in the germline V gene. V lost 3 bases and J 3 bases, leaving 22 bases between the germline ends. This CDR3 region has 18 residues. The CDR3: CASSLSGLGLERTDTQYF. Written as DNA, the CDR3 is TGTGCCAGCAGCTTGTCAGGGTTGGGGTTGGAGAGGACAGATACGCAGTATTTT.

With regard to this clonotype: The germline gene is not matched at one end of the junction; a read error may be the cause. The chain links TRBV7-9 to TRBJ1-4; 11 bases are a match to TRBD1. Germline V gene sequence: CDR1 SEHNR, CDR2 FQNEAQ (reference sequence). The CDR3 runs 16 residues. The CDR3 loop is CANSAGQGATDEKLFF. CDR3 in DNA: TGTGCCAACAGCGCCGGACAGGGGGCGACTGATGAAAAACTGTTTTTT. The whole variable domain, remainder taken from reference TRBV7-9 and TRBJ1-4, is DTGVSQNPRHKITKRGQNVTFRCDPISEHNRLYWYRQTLGQGPEFLTYFQNEAQLEKSRLLSDRFSAERPKGSFSTLEIQRTEQGDSAMYLCANSAGQGATDEKLFFGSGTQLSVL.

The chain combines TRBV12-5 with TRBJ2-4; 8 nucleotides line up with TRBD1. The DNA end lines up better with TRBJ2-7; the J call may be wrong. The CDR3 extends over 13 amino acids. In germline, CDR1 is LGHNT, CDR2 FRNRAP. In DNA form, the CDR3 reads TGTGCTAGTGGTTTGGGGACAGGGAGCGAGCAGTACTTC. Encoded protein: CASGLGTGSEQYF.

The CDR3 protein is CASTPLGSCNEQFF. The CDR3 nucleotides read TGTGCCAGCACCCCGTTGGGGAGTTGCAATGAGCAGTTCTTC. This sequence joins TRBV6-2 or TRBV6-3 and TRBJ2-1; maybe TRBD2 (5 bases). The CDR3 covers 14 residues. CDR1 MNHEY and CDR2 SVGEGT come from the germline V gene. Trimming stripped 7 bases from V and 6 bases from J, with 16 bases between.

The sample holds a few counts of this clonotype. This chain links TRBV6-6 with TRBJ2-3; D unclear. V was cut by 2 bases and J by 0 bases, with 12 bases left in between. The CDR3 covers 16 residues. Germline values: CDR1 MNHNY, CDR2 SVGAGI (reference sequence). The CDR3 protein is CASSYPLVTSTDTQYF. CDR3 in DNA: TGTGCCAGCAGTTACCCTCTAGTTACTAGCACAGATACGCAGTATTTT.

This clonotype was counted a few times. The chain is built from TRBV7-9 and TRBJ1-2; TRBD1 matches at 7 bases. CDR1 SEHNR and CDR2 FQNEAQ come from the germline V gene (reference sequence). The CDR3 is 17 amino acids. Trimming cost V 6 bases and J 4 bases; bases outside gene matches: 17. The CDR3: CASSLSGTVFTRYGYTF. The CDR3 nucleotides are TGTGCCAGCAGTCTATCCGGGACAGTTTTTACGCGCTATGGCTACACCTTC.

The rearrangement links TRBV7-9 to TRBJ1-5; D is unresolved. This CDR3 has 12 residues. V was pared by 5 bases and J by 9 bases, with 11 bases between. Per the germline V gene, CDR1 is SEHNR and CDR2 is FQNEAQ (reference sequence). The CDR3 DNA reads as TGTGCCAGCAGCCACGAAAGCGCGCCCCAGCATTTT. As protein: CASSHESAPQHF.